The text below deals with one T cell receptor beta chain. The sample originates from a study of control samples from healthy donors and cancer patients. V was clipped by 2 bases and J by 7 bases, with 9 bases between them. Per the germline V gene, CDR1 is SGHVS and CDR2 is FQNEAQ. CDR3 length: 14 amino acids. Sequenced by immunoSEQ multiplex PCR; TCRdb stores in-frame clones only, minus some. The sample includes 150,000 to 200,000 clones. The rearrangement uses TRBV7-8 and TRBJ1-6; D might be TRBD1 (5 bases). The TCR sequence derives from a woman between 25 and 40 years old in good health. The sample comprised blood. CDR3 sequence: CASSLHQGNSPLHF. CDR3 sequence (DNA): TGTGCCAGCAGCTTACATCAGGGAAATTCACCCCTCCACTTT.